This entry lists 16 T cell receptor beta chains sequenced from one sample in a study of blood T cells in healthy people across ages. The second PCR ran roughly 6 to 12 cycles with a sample-barcoded 5' primer and J-beta primers. TCRdb redid the calling of the 5' RACE reads with MiXCR, one entry per CDR3 protein. The repertoire holds approximately 1,000,000 distinct CDR3 sequences, with around 43% as singletons. The sample comprised blood. These TCRs come from a woman aged 60-75 years in good health.

The chain employs TRBV29-1 and TRBJ1-5; no clear D. V was trimmed by 6 bases and J by 5 bases, leaving 20 bases between them. Germline-derived CDR1 and CDR2 are SQVTM and ANQGSEA. There are 15 residues in the CDR3. The chain's CDR3 is CSVQSRKEEHQPQHF. For the CDR3, the DNA is TGCAGCGTCCAATCGAGGAAAGAGGAACATCAGCCCCAGCATTTT.

In this sample, this clonotype turned up once. V usage is TRBV7-2 and J usage is TRBJ2-1; TRBD1 is a possible D gene (5 bases). Germline V gives CDR1 SGHTA, CDR2 FQGNSA. This CDR3 region has 17 residues. V was cut by 2 bases and J by 0 bases, with 14 bases left in between. The CDR3, as DNA: TGTGCCAGCAGCTTACCCCCCGACAGTTTCTCCTACAATGAGCAGTTCTTC. It translates to CASSLPPDSFSYNEQFF.

This clonotype was counted only a few times. V usage is TRBV6-5 and J usage is TRBJ2-1; TRBD2 aligns across 11 bases. Looked up from germline, CDR1 is MNHEY and CDR2 is SVGAGI. V lost 7 bases, J lost 8 bases, and 10 bases stayed unmatched. The CDR3 is 15 amino acids. The CDR3 DNA sequence: TGTGCCAGCACCCCCGCTAGCGGGAGGAGGGATGAGCAGTTCTTC. This sequence encodes CASTPASGRRDEQFF.

This clonotype was observed at least ten times. The V and J genes are TRBV4-1 and TRBJ2-1; 9 positions match TRBD2. Germline CDR1 and CDR2: MGHRA and YSYEKL. The CDR3 loop spans 17 amino acids. V shed 1 base, J shed 7 bases, and the junction held 11 bases outside the gene matches. This chain's CDR3 is CASSQAFGGGAGNEQFF. As DNA, the CDR3 is TGCGCCAGCAGCCAAGCTTTTGGCGGGGGGGCCGGGAATGAGCAGTTCTTC.

Only a few counts were recorded for this clonotype. The chain employs TRBV15 and TRBJ2-5; no reliable D call. This CDR3 spans 15 amino acids. V shed 8 bases and J shed 4 bases, with 20 bases lying between them. Germline CDR1 is LNHNV and CDR2 is YYDKDF (reference sequence). This CDR3 reads CATGHRPRPLETQYF. The CDR3 DNA follows: TGTGCCACCGGGCACAGACCAAGACCCCTAGAGACCCAGTACTTC. Using reference TRBV15 and TRBJ2-5 for the parts outside the CDR3, the full variable domain is DAMVIQNPRYQVTQFGKPVTLSCSQTLNHNVMYWYQQKSSQAPKLLFHYYDKDFNNEADTPDNFQSRRPNTSFCFLDIRSPGLGDTAMYLCATGHRPRPLETQYFGPGTRLLVL.

The rearrangement links TRBV20-1 to TRBJ1-2; a possible D gene is TRBD1 (6 bases). The CDR3 is 13 amino acids. V lost 6 bases and J 4 bases, leaving 15 bases between the germline ends. Germline CDR1 is DFQATT and CDR2 is SNEGSKA (reference sequence). CDR3 amino acids: CSATTGSGYGYTF. Written as DNA, the CDR3 is TGCAGTGCAACAACAGGGAGCGGCTATGGCTACACCTTC.

The CDR3 protein is CASSQNRGYEQYF. For the CDR3, the DNA is TGTGCCAGCAGTCAAAACAGGGGCTACGAGCAGTACTTC. The genes are TRBV6-5 and TRBJ2-7; the match to TRBD1 covers 7 bases. V dropped 5 bases and J dropped 3; count of bases not matched to a gene: 4. The CDR3 sequence is 13 residues long. Germline loops: CDR1 MNHEY, CDR2 SVGAGI.

The V gene is TRBV29-1, the J gene TRBJ2-7; D is tentatively TRBD1 or TRBD2 (5 bases each). The V gene's germline CDR1 is SQVTM and CDR2 ANQGSEA. The CDR3 totals 15 residues. V was trimmed by 2 bases and J by 4 bases, leaving 18 bases between them. The CDR3 DNA is TGCAGCGTTGAAAGGGGTCGGGGCCAAGCTTACGAGCAGTACTTC. Translating it yields CSVERGRGQAYEQYF.

With regard to this clonotype: Its ends do not fully match the called genes, so a read error is possible. The chain is built from TRBV5-1 and TRBJ2-6; 10 bases are shared with TRBD1. The CDR3 length is 19 residues. The germline V gene encodes CDR1 SGHRS and CDR2 YFSETQ. CDR3 in amino acids: CASTLGRQGAVSGANVLTF. Here the CDR3 DNA reads TGCGCCAGCACCTTGGGGCGACAGGGGGCCGTCTCTGGGGCCAACGTCCTGACTTTC.

This clonotype was recorded once. This chain joins TRBV10-3 and TRBJ1-1, with D possibly being TRBD1 (6 bases). This CDR3 region has 15 residues. CDR1 is ENHRY and CDR2 is SYGVKD in the germline V gene. V was shortened by 8 bases and J by 1 base, with 17 bases between the two germline ends. CDR3 nucleotides: TGTGCCATCTGGGGCGGTAAGGGGGGGAACACTGAAGCTTTCTTT. This encodes CAIWGGKGGNTEAFF.

The chain combines TRBV7-2 with TRBJ2-5; D is perhaps TRBD2 (5 bases). There are 13 residues in the CDR3. Trimming removed 8 bases from V and 5 bases from J, with 15 bases in between. CDR1 SGHTA and CDR2 FQGNSA come from the germline V gene. The CDR3 DNA is TGTGCCAGCTGCCTGGAGGTTTCTGAGACCCAGTACTTC. Protein sequence: CASCLEVSETQYF.

This clonotype showed up just once. This chain joins TRBV6-1 and TRBJ2-7; 7 bases are a match to TRBD2. Germline-derived CDR1 and CDR2 are MNHNS and SASEGT. The CDR3 covers 15 residues. The J segment lost 5 bases and the V segment lost 0 bases, leaving 7 bases of the junction unmatched. This CDR3 is CASSEAGGSLHEQYF. Written as DNA, the CDR3 is TGTGCCAGCAGTGAAGCAGGCGGGAGTCTCCACGAGCAGTACTTC.

V usage is TRBV25-1 and J usage is TRBJ2-1; the match to TRBD2 covers 7 bases. Trimming at V came to 4 bases and at J to 4 bases, leaving 7 bases not matched to a gene. The CDR3 runs to 15 residues. Germline-derived CDR1 and CDR2 are MGHDK and SYGVNS. The CDR3 DNA follows: TGTGCCAGCAGTGGACCGGGAGGCATTTACAATGAGCAGTTCTTC. It codes for CASSGPGGIYNEQFF.

DNA of the CDR3: TGTGCCAGCAGTCCCTACAGGGAAGATGGCTACACCTTC. Protein sequence: CASSPYREDGYTF. The rearrangement joins TRBV12-3 or TRBV12-4 to TRBJ1-2, with D perhaps TRBD1 (6 bases). The ends were cut back, 5 bases at V and 6 bases at J, with 13 bases in the middle. This CDR3 is 13 amino acids long.

The CDR3 DNA follows: TGTGCCAGCAGCTCCCGGGACAACTATGGCTACACCTTC. It translates to CASSSRDNYGYTF. V is TRBV14 and J is TRBJ1-2; D is possibly TRBD1 (5 bases). Trimming stripped 5 bases from V and 2 bases from J, with 9 bases between. In germline, CDR1 is SGHDN, CDR2 FVKESK. The CDR3 covers 13 residues.

V and J are TRBV15 and TRBJ2-1; tentative D call: TRBD2 (5 bases). This CDR3 comprises 13 residues. CDR1 LNHNV and CDR2 YYDKDF come from the germline V gene (reference sequence). With 0 bases removed from V and 9 bases from J, the gap between germline ends came to 9 bases. In nucleotides, the CDR3 is TGTGCCACCAGCAGAGAGGTCCGGGGTGAGCAGTTCTTC. Translated: CATSREVRGEQFF.